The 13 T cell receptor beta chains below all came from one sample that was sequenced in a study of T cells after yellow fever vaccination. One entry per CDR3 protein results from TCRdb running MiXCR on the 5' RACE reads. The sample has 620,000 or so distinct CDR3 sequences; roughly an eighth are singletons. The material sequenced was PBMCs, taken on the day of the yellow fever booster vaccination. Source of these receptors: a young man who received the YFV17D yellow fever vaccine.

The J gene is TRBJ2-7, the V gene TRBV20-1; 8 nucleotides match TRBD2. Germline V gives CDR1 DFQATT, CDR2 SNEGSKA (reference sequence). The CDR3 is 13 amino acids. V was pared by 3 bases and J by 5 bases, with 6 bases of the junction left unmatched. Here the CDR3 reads CSASGRANHEQYF. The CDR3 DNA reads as TGCAGTGCTAGCGGGAGGGCCAACCACGAGCAGTACTTC.

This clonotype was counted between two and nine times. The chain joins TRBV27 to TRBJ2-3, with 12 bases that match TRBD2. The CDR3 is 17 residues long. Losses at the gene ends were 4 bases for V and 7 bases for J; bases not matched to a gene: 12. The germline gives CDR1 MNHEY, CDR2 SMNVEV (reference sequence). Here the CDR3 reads CASSSPTTSGSGNTQYF. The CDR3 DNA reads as TGTGCCAGCAGTTCCCCGACGACTAGCGGGAGTGGTAATACGCAGTATTTT.

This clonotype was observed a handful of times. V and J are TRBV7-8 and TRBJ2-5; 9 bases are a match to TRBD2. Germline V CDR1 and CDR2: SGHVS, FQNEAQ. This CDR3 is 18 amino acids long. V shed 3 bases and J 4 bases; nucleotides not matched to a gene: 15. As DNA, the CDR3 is TGTGCCAGCAGCTTTGCCGTTGGTAGCGGGAGTAGGGGAGAGACCCAGTACTTC. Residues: CASSFAVGSGSRGETQYF.

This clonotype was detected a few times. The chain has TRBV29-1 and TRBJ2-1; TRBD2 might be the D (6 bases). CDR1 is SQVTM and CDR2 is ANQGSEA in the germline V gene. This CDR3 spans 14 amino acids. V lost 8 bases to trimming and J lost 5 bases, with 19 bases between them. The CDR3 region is CSTRPERVNNEQFF. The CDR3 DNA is TGCAGCACGAGACCCGAGCGGGTAAACAATGAGCAGTTCTTC.

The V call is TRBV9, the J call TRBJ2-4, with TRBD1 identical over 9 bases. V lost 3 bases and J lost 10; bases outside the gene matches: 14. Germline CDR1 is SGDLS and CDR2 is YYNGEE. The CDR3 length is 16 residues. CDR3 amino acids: CASSATGGQFSDIQYF. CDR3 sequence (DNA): TGTGCCAGCAGCGCGACAGGGGGGCAATTCTCAGATATTCAGTACTTC.

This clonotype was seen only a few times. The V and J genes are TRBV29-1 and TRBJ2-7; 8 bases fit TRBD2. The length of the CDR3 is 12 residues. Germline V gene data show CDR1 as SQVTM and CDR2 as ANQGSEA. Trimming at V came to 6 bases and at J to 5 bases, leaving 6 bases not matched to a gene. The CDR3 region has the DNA TGCAGCGTCCGGCGGGAGGATGACGAGCAGTACTTC. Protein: CSVRREDDEQYF.

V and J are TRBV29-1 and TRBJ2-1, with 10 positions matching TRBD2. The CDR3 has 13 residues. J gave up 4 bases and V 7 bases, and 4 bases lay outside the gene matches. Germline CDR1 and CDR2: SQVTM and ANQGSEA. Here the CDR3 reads CSDTSGTYNEQFF. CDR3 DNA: TGCAGCGATACTAGCGGGACGTACAATGAGCAGTTCTTC.

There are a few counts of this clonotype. The CDR3 is CASIGQGLYEQYF. As DNA, the CDR3 is TGTGCCAGCATCGGGCAGGGTCTCTACGAGCAGTACTTC. The rearrangement uses TRBV12-3 or TRBV12-4 and TRBJ2-7, with D possibly TRBD1 on 5 matching bases. V lost 7 bases and J 3 bases, leaving 13 bases between the germline ends. CDR3 length: 13 amino acids.

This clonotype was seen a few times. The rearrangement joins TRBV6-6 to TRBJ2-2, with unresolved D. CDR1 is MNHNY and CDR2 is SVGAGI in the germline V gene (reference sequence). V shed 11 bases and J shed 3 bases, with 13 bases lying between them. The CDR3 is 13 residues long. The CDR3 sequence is CAGGRFDTGELFF. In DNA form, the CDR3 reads TGTGCCGGCGGCCGGTTCGACACCGGGGAGCTGTTTTTT.

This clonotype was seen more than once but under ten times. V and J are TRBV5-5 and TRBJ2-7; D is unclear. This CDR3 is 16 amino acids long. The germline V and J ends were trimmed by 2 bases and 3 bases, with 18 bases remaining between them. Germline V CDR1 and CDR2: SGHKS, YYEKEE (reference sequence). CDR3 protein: CASSFLGAVLNYEQYF. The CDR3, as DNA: TGTGCCAGCAGCTTCCTAGGTGCGGTCTTAAACTACGAGCAGTACTTC.

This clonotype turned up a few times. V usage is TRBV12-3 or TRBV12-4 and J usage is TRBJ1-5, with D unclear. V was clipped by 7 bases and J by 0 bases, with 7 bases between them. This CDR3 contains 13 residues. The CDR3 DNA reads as TGTGCCAGCAAACTGGATAGCAATCAGCCCCAGCATTTT. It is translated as CASKLDSNQPQHF.

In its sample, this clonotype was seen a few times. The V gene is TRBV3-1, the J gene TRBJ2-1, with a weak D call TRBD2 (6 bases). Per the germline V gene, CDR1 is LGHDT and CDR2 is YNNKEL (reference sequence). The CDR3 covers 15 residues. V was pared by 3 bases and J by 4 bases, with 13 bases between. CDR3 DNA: TGTGCCAGCAGCCAGGGCTCGGGAGTGTACAATGAGCAGTTCTTC. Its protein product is CASSQGSGVYNEQFF.

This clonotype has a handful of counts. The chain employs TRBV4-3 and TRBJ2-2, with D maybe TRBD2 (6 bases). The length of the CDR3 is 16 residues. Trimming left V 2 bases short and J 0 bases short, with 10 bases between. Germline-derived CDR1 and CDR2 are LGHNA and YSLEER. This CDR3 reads CASSQSAGTNTGELFF. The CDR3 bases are TGCGCCAGCAGCCAATCGGCGGGGACGAACACCGGGGAGCTGTTTTTT.